The clone carrying this T cell receptor (beta chain) was detected ten times or more. The sample comes from a study of neurological immune-mediated disorders. TCRdb called the 5' RACE reads again in MiXCR, with one record for every CDR3 protein. In the table there are 55,000 to 70,000 distinct CDR3 sequences, around 3% of which are singletons. The sequence came from a woman in her forties or fifties with multiple sclerosis. Sequenced material: PBMCs.

The CDR3 is CASSFRLGEGRTAIQETQYF. Here the CDR3 DNA reads TGCGCCAGCAGCTTTCGACTCGGCGAAGGGAGGACAGCTATACAAGAGACCCAGTACTTC. The chain carries TRBV5-1 and TRBJ2-5; D possibly uses TRBD1 or TRBD2 (6 bases each). Germline V lookup: CDR1 SGHRS, CDR2 YFSETQ. This CDR3 spans 20 amino acids. V was shortened by 2 bases and J by 2 bases, with 28 bases between the two germline ends.